This paragraph covers one T cell receptor beta chain sequence. Its specificity is not known. This record belongs to a study of CXCR3-negative and CXCR3-positive naive CD8 T cells. Study observations and caveats: A higher hydrophobicity marked the TRB CDR3s of CXCR3-positive naive cells versus CXCR3-negative naive cells.

With UMI labels, 5' RACE was used to prepare the TRB cDNA libraries. TCRdb reanalyzed the 5' RACE reads and collapses them to one entry per CDR3 protein, without DNA. This sample carries 130,000 to 150,000 distinct CDR3 sequences, with under 0.35% going to the ten biggest clones. Cells classed as naive CD8+ T cells were CD45RO-CCR7+CD27+CD95-. Looked up from germline, CDR1 is SGHNT and CDR2 is YENEEA. CDR3 size: 15 residues. The sample was naive CXCR3+ CD8+ T cells from blood. Stated subset: CD45RO-CCR7+CD27+CD95- naive CD8+ T cells expressing CXCR3 (TNR3+). The sequence was obtained from a human donor in good health. Some clones in this sample may be carry-over from other donors' samples. The gene calls are TRBV11-3 and TRBJ2-1; the TRBD1 assignment by TCRdb is unverifiable without DNA. CDR3 amino acids: CASSPEKDNYNEQFF.